The 28 T cell receptor beta chains given below trace back to one sample, sequenced in a study of T cells after yellow fever vaccination. TCRdb reprocessed the 5' RACE reads with MiXCR, giving one entry per CDR3 protein. The table lists fewer than 350,000 distinct CDR3 sequences, roughly 3.5% of them singletons. Sequenced here: PBMCs, sampled on the day of the yellow fever booster vaccination. The receptors shown here come from a man younger than 35 who received the YFV17D yellow fever vaccine.

This clonotype was counted ten times or more. This chain uses TRBV10-3 with TRBJ2-5; 13 bases agree with TRBD2. V trimming: 6 bases; J trimming: 0 bases; junction bases outside the gene matches: 7. There are 17 residues in the CDR3. Germline CDR1 and CDR2: ENHRY and SYGVKD. The CDR3 DNA is TGTGCCATCAGCTTTGGGGGGACTAGCGGGGACCAAGAGACCCAGTACTTC. As protein: CAISFGGTSGDQETQYF.

The rearrangement joins TRBV7-2 to TRBJ1-3, with 7 bases fitting TRBD1. V was clipped by 2 bases and J by 0 bases; unmatched bases: 7. The length of the CDR3 is 17 residues. From germline, CDR1 is SGHTA and CDR2 FQGNSA. CDR3 sequence: CASSLTGEKSSGNTIYF. CDR3 coding DNA: TGTGCCAGCAGCTTAACAGGGGAGAAATCCTCTGGAAACACCATATATTTT.

To note about this clonotype: The germline gene is not matched at one end of the junction; a read error may be the cause. The V call is TRBV4-3, the J call TRBJ2-7, with D unresolved. The length of the CDR3 is 15 residues. Germline V gives CDR1 LGHNA, CDR2 YSLEER. This CDR3 reads CASSQDGGNSYELYF. CDR3 in DNA: TGCGCCAGCAGCCAAGATGGTGGGAACTCCTACGAGCTGTACTTC.

This clonotype was seen ten or more times. The rearrangement uses TRBV18 and TRBJ2-1; D is ambiguous. Germline CDR1 KGHSH, CDR2 LQKENI. Trimming left V 3 bases short and J 5 bases short, with 11 bases between. The CDR3 has 14 residues. CDR3 bases: TGTGCCAGCTCACCTTTCCAGGAGAACAATGAGCAGTTCTTC. Its protein product is CASSPFQENNEQFF. The variable domain in full, completed from reference TRBV18 and TRBJ2-1, reads NAGVMQNPRHLVRRRGQEARLRCSPMKGHSHVYWYRQLPEEGLKFMVYLQKENIIDESGMPKERFSAEFPKEGPSILRIQQVVRGDSAAYFCASSPFQENNEQFFGPGTRLTVL.

In its sample, this clonotype was seen a few times. This sequence joins TRBV5-1 and TRBJ1-2; TRBD1 might be the D (5 bases). Germline CDR1 is SGHRS and CDR2 is YFSETQ. The V end was cut by 4 bases, the J end by 6 bases, with 16 bases between. The CDR3 is 14 amino acids. The CDR3 region is CASSPGRGEDGYTF. CDR3 in DNA: TGCGCCAGCAGCCCAGGTCGGGGGGAAGATGGCTACACCTTC.

This clonotype was recorded a few times. The chain employs TRBV5-1 and TRBJ1-6; weak D call: TRBD1 (5 bases). Germline assignment: CDR1 SGHRS and CDR2 YFSETQ. V was shortened by 0 bases and J by 7 bases, with 14 bases between the two germline ends. The CDR3 length is 16 residues. The CDR3 protein is CASSLGVAGPNSPLHF. The CDR3 bases are TGCGCCAGCAGCTTGGGAGTCGCAGGGCCAAATTCACCCCTCCACTTT.

The chain combines TRBV7-7 with TRBJ2-5, with 8 bases lining up with TRBD2. This CDR3 comprises 15 residues. V lost 4 bases, J lost 5 bases, and 9 bases stayed unmatched. Germline lookup yields CDR1 SSHAT and CDR2 FNYEAQ (reference sequence). DNA for the CDR3: TGTGCCAGCAGCTACGACCCGGGGGGGCAGGAGACCCAGTACTTC. Its translation: CASSYDPGGQETQYF.

This clonotype was detected many times. The rearrangement links TRBV12-5 to TRBJ1-1; TRBD1 is a possible D gene (5 bases). Germline assignment: CDR1 LGHNT and CDR2 FRNRAP. Trimming shortened V by 0 bases and J by 5 bases, and 13 bases separated the two germline ends. CDR3 length: 15 residues. As DNA, the CDR3 is TGTGCTAGTGGTTTGGTATTTGGCAGGGAAACTGAAGCTTTCTTT. Protein product: CASGLVFGRETEAFF.

This chain connects TRBV6-5 to TRBJ2-3, with a weak D call TRBD2 (6 bases). Germline lookup yields CDR1 MNHEY and CDR2 SVGAGI. V was trimmed by 6 bases and J by 2 bases, leaving 12 bases between them. The CDR3 runs 14 residues. CDR3 residues: CASRASDDTDTQYF. The DNA for the CDR3 is TGTGCCAGCAGGGCTAGCGACGACACAGATACGCAGTATTTT.

The chain carries TRBV6-4 and TRBJ2-5; 8 bases map to TRBD2. The CDR3 loop spans 14 amino acids. V lost 8 bases and J lost 2; bases outside the gene matches: 7. The germline CDR1 and CDR2 sequences are MRHNA and SNTAGT. CDR3 protein: CASGTRAHQETQYF. The CDR3 nucleotides are TGTGCCAGCGGGACTAGGGCGCATCAAGAGACCCAGTACTTC.

This clonotype was detected many times. This sequence joins TRBV12-3 or TRBV12-4 and TRBJ2-5; no firm D call. Trimming took 7 bases from V and 11 from J, leaving 14 bases between them. This CDR3 has 11 residues. The CDR3 loop reads CASTPGRVQYF. In DNA, the CDR3 is TGTGCCAGCACTCCCGGGCGAGTACAGTACTTC.

This clonotype occurred a few times. This chain uses TRBV28 with TRBJ1-2; weak D call: TRBD1 (5 bases). Germline V gene sequence: CDR1 MDHEN, CDR2 SYDVKM. V was cut by 2 bases and J by 6 bases, with 7 bases left in between. This CDR3 comprises 12 residues. In DNA, the CDR3 is TGTGCCAGCAGTTTAATCAGGGATGGCTACACCTTC. It specifies CASSLIRDGYTF.

The V call is TRBV29-1, the J call TRBJ1-5, with 7 positions matching TRBD1. The germline gives CDR1 SQVTM, CDR2 ANQGSEA. The CDR3 totals 13 residues. V lost 7 bases and J lost 6; bases outside the gene matches: 9. CDR3 sequence (DNA): TGCAGCGCCTCTGACAGGGCAGGTCAGCCCCAGCATTTT. Translation gives CSASDRAGQPQHF.

In the case of this clonotype: Being one base from a much bigger clone, this may be a read error. This chain uses TRBV6-2 or TRBV6-3 with TRBJ2-5, with 8 nucleotides matching TRBD2. Germline V gene lookup returns CDR1 MNHEY and CDR2 SVGEGT. The length of the CDR3 is 17 residues. The V gene end was trimmed by 7 bases and the J gene end by 5 bases; junction bases not matched to a gene: 18. This CDR3 is CASTSSHYAGGRETQYF. The CDR3, as DNA: TGTGCCAGCACTAGTTCACACTACGCGGGGGGCCGGGAGACCCAGTACTTC.

This clonotype has at least ten counts. CDR3 loop: CATGTSYGYTF. In DNA form, the CDR3 reads TGTGCCACCGGGACATCCTATGGCTACACCTTC. The chain recombines TRBV18 with TRBJ1-2; a possible D gene is TRBD1 (6 bases). V lost 10 bases and J 4 bases, leaving 10 bases between the germline ends. This CDR3 is 11 amino acids long. The germline CDR1 and CDR2 sequences are KGHSH and LQKENI.

In the case of this clonotype: This may come from a read error, since a much larger clone is one base off. The rearrangement uses TRBV20-1 and TRBJ2-5; D possibly uses TRBD1 or TRBD2 (5 bases each). The ends were cut back, 1 base at V and 5 bases at J, with 11 bases in the middle. From germline, CDR1 is DFQATT and CDR2 SNEGSKA (reference sequence). This CDR3 has 13 amino acids. The CDR3 spells CSARARGPETQYF. The CDR3 DNA reads as TGCAGTGCTAGAGCTCGGGGCCCCGAGACCCAGTACTTC.

This clonotype was counted between two and nine times. This chain uses TRBV7-6 with TRBJ1-2, with D perhaps matching TRBD1 (6 bases). V lost 5 bases and J 6 bases, leaving 13 bases between the germline ends. The germline gives CDR1 SGHVS, CDR2 FNYEAQ. The CDR3 consists of 13 residues. CDR3 sequence (DNA): TGTGCCAGCAGCCCGTACGGGGGCGATGGCTACACCTTC. Translating it yields CASSPYGGDGYTF.

The chain links TRBV6-2 or TRBV6-3 to TRBJ1-5; unclear D gene. Germline V gene data show CDR1 as MNHEY and CDR2 as SVGEGT. CDR3 length: 17 residues. With 0 bases removed from V and 6 bases from J, the gap between germline ends came to 18 bases. The CDR3 DNA sequence: TGTGCCAGCAGTTACTCAACGAGGGCGGCGTTAGGTCAGCCCCAGCATTTT. Protein sequence: CASSYSTRAALGQPQHF.

The table lists this clonotype with many counts. The chain is built from TRBV15 and TRBJ1-5, with 7 bases lining up with TRBD1. This CDR3 has 16 amino acids. Germline CDR1 LNHNV, CDR2 YYDKDF (reference sequence). J was trimmed by 3 bases and V by 3 bases; bases with no gene match: 8. CDR3: CATSRAGTDYNQPQHF. In DNA form, the CDR3 reads TGTGCCACCAGCAGGGCCGGGACAGATTACAATCAGCCCCAGCATTTT.

This clonotype was seen ten or more times. This chain joins TRBV5-1 and TRBJ2-7, with no clear D. This CDR3 comprises 14 residues. Germline V gives CDR1 SGHRS, CDR2 YFSETQ. Between the trimmed V and J ends, which lost 2 bases and 0 bases, there was a span of 9 bases. The CDR3: CASSLIVASYEQYF. The CDR3 DNA follows: TGCGCCAGCAGCTTAATCGTGGCCTCCTACGAGCAGTACTTC.

The V call is TRBV6-5, the J call TRBJ2-4, with D perhaps matching TRBD2 (6 bases). Germline V CDR1 and CDR2: MNHEY, SVGAGI. The V and J ends lost 0 bases and 0 bases respectively, with 12 bases between them. The CDR3 extends over 17 amino acids. The CDR3 here is CASSYSWGRSAKNIQYF. Here the CDR3 DNA reads TGTGCCAGCAGTTACTCTTGGGGGAGGTCAGCCAAAAACATTCAGTACTTC.

This chain uses TRBV6-6 with TRBJ2-5, with TRBD2 matching 8 bases. V was clipped by 8 bases and J by 5 bases; unmatched bases: 7. The CDR3 is made up of 13 amino acids. CDR1 and CDR2 from the germline V gene are MNHNY and SVGAGI (reference sequence). Written as DNA, the CDR3 is TGTGCCAGCGGGGCTAGCGGGTTTGAGACCCAGTACTTC. It is translated as CASGASGFETQYF.

This clonotype appeared many times. This chain links TRBV7-2 with TRBJ2-2; D is possibly TRBD1 or TRBD2 (6 bases each). The length of the CDR3 is 14 residues. V gave up 4 bases and J gave up 6 bases, with 12 bases separating them. From germline, CDR1 is SGHTA and CDR2 FQGNSA. CDR3 residues: CASSSSGAAGELFF. CDR3 nucleotide sequence: TGTGCCAGCAGCTCCTCGGGGGCAGCCGGGGAGCTGTTTTTT.

This clonotype was counted many times. The V gene is TRBV14, the J gene TRBJ2-2; 9 bases map to TRBD1. The CDR3 is 15 residues long. Looked up from germline, CDR1 is SGHDN and CDR2 is FVKESK. Trimming cost V 5 bases and J 6 bases; bases outside gene matches: 7. The CDR3 sequence is CASSSGTGHAGELFF. Written as DNA, the CDR3 is TGTGCCAGCAGCTCTGGGACAGGGCACGCCGGGGAGCTGTTTTTT.

This clonotype appeared many times. The chain joins TRBV4-3 to TRBJ2-7; TRBD1 might be the D (5 bases). Germline values: CDR1 LGHNA, CDR2 YSLEER. The germline V and J ends were trimmed by 4 bases and 0 bases, with 10 bases remaining between them. CDR3 size: 14 residues. The CDR3: CASSLDDSSYEQYF. The CDR3 region has the DNA TGCGCCAGCAGCCTCGACGACAGCTCCTACGAGCAGTACTTC.

This clonotype occurred a few times. This rearrangement joins TRBV18 to TRBJ2-2, with D perhaps matching TRBD2 (5 bases). This CDR3 has 16 amino acids. The V and J ends lost 6 bases and 4 bases respectively, with 18 bases between them. Germline V CDR1 and CDR2: KGHSH, LQKENI. CDR3 sequence: CASSPIRGLSTGELFF. As DNA, the CDR3 is TGTGCCAGCTCCCCTATTCGGGGTTTGAGCACCGGGGAGCTGTTTTTT.

The V and J genes are TRBV7-2 and TRBJ2-4; D remains ambiguous. The CDR3 contains 15 residues. From germline, CDR1 is SGHTA and CDR2 FQGNSA. The V gene lost 5 bases and the J gene lost 6 bases, with 17 bases spanning the gap. CDR3: CASSPGSARGNIQYF. The CDR3 DNA sequence: TGTGCCAGCAGCCCTGGATCTGCCCGAGGAAACATTCAGTACTTC.

Ten or more counts support this clonotype. This chain links TRBV10-3 with TRBJ1-1; D remains unclear. The CDR3 is made up of 15 amino acids. V was shortened by 3 bases and J by 0 bases, with 11 bases between the two germline ends. Germline V CDR1 and CDR2: ENHRY, SYGVKD. This CDR3 is CAISDRGSVNTEAFF. The DNA for the CDR3 is TGTGCCATCAGTGACCGGGGTTCGGTGAACACTGAAGCTTTCTTT.